This T cell receptor beta chain originates from a study of human thymus T cells. Overall study results and limits: Related research examined unrelated individuals and reported that their thymic repertoires overlapped highly.

Deletions cut 0 bases from V and 6 bases from J, with 12 bases between. The germline V gene has CDR1 LGHNA and CDR2 YNFKEQ. This CDR3 contains 15 residues. Resections obtained during corrective heart surgery supplied the thymus tissue. Donors were healthy Finnish babies undergoing corrective operations for congenital heart defects. Only in-frame clones appear in the TCRdb table, and some are missing; sequencing was by immunoSEQ multiplex PCR. Here the sample spans about 130,000 clones, more than 90% being singletons. This clone was picked up one time. Its antigen remains unknown. The V and J genes are TRBV4-2 and TRBJ1-5; D gene unclear. Specimen: thymus tissue. The sequence derives from a boy younger than two with a congenital heart defect but otherwise immunologically healthy. CDR3 sequence (DNA): TGTGCCAGCAGCCAAGACCCCGGGAAGGGTCAGCCCCAGCATTTT. Protein: CASSQDPGKGQPQHF.